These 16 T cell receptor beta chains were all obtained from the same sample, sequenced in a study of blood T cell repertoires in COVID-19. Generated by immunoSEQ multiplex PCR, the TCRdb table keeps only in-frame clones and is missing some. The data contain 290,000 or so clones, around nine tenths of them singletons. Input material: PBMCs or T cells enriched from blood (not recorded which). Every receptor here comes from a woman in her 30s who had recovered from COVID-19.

This CDR3 reads CASSLVKLAGASTDTQYF. As DNA, the CDR3 is TGTGCCAGCAGCTTAGTTAAACTAGCGGGAGCCTCCACAGATACGCAGTATTTT. This chain joins TRBV7-2 and TRBJ2-3, with TRBD2 matching 11 bases. J gave up 2 bases and V 1 base, and 8 bases lay outside the gene matches. In germline, CDR1 is SGHTA, CDR2 FQGNSA. The CDR3 is 18 residues long.

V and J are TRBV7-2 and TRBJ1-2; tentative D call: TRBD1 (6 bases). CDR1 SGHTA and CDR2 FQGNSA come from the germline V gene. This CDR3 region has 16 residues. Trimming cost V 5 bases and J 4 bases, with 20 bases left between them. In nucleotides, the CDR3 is TGTGCCAGCAGCGCCCGAGGGGGTAGGGCGGTCTATGGCTACACCTTC. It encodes CASSARGGRAVYGYTF.

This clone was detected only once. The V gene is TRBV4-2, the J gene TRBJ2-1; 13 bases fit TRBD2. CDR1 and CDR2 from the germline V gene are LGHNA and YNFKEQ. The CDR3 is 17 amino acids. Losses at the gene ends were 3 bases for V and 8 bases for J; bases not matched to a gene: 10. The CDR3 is CASSQPLGLAGTDEQFF. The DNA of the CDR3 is TGTGCCAGCAGCCAGCCTCTGGGACTAGCGGGAACGGATGAGCAGTTCTTC.

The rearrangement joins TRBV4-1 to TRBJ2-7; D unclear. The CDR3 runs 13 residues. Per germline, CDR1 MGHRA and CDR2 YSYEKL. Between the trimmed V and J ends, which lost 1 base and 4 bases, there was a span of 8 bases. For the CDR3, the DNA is TGCGCCAGCAGCCAAGTTGGGCAGTACGAGCAGTACTTC. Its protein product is CASSQVGQYEQYF.

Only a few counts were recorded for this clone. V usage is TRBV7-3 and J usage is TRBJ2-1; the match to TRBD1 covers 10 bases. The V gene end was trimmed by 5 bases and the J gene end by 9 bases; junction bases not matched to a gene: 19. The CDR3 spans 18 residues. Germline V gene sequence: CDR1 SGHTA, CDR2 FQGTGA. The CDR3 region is CASSSRDRGKTGTPEQFF. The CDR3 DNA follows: TGTGCCAGCAGCAGCCGGGACAGGGGTAAGACCGGGACCCCTGAGCAGTTCTTC.

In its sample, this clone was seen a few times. CDR3 sequence (DNA): TGTGCCAGTTGGAGTGGGACAGGGTACCCCACAGATACGCAGTATTTT. The encoded protein is CASWSGTGYPTDTQYF. This chain connects TRBV19 to TRBJ2-3; 9 bases align to TRBD1. The CDR3 covers 16 residues. In germline, CDR1 is LNHDA, CDR2 SQIVND (reference sequence). V lost 8 bases and J lost 2; bases outside the gene matches: 11.

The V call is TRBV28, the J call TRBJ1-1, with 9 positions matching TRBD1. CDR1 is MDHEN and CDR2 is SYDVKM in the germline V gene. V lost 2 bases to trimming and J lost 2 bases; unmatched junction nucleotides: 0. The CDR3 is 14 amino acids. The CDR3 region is CASSLTGGNTEAFF. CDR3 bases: TGTGCCAGCAGTTTAACAGGGGGCAACACTGAAGCTTTCTTT.

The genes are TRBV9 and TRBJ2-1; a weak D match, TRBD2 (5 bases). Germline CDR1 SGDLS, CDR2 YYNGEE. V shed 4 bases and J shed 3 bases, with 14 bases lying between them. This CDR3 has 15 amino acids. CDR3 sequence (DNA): TGTGCCAGCAGCTATGGGGAGAACCGCTACAATGAGCAGTTCTTC. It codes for CASSYGENRYNEQFF.

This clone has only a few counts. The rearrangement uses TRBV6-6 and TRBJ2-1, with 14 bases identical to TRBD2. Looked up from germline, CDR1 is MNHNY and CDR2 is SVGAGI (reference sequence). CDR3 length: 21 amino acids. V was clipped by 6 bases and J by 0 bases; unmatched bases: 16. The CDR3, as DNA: TGTGCCAGCAGCCGACCGACGCGGACTAGCGGGAGGCAGCTCTCCTACAATGAGCAGTTCTTC. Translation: CASSRPTRTSGRQLSYNEQFF.

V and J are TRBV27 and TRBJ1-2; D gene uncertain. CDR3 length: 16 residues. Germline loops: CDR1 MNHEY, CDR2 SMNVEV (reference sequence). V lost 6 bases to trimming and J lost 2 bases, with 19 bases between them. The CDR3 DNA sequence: TGTGCCAGCAGACCTCTTCCGGGAGCCTTAAACTATGGCTACACCTTC. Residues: CASRPLPGALNYGYTF.

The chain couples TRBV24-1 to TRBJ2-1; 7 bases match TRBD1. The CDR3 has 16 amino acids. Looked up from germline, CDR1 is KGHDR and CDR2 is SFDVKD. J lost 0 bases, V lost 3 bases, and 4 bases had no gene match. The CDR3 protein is CATSDRDSLSYNEQFF. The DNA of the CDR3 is TGTGCCACCAGTGATCGGGACAGCCTCTCCTACAATGAGCAGTTCTTC.

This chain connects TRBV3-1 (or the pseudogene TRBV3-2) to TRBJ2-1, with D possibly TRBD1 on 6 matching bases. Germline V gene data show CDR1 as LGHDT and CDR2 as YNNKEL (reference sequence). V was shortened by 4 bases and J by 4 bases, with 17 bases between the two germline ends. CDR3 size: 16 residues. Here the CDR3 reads CASSPRTGHEYNEQFF. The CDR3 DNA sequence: TGTGCCAGCAGCCCTAGAACGGGACATGAGTACAATGAGCAGTTCTTC.

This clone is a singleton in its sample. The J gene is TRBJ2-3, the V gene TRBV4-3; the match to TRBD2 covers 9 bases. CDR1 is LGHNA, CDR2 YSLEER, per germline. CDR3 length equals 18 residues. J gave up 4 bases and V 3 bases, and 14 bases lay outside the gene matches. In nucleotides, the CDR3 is TGCGCCAGCAGCCAGCACCTGTCGGCGGGAGGGGCCCCAGATACGCAGTATTTT. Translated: CASSQHLSAGGAPDTQYF.

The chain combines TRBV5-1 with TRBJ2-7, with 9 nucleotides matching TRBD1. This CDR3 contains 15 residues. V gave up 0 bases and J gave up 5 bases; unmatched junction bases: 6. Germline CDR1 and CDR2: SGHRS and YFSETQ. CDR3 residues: CASSLAGTGTHEQYF. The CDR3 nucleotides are TGCGCCAGCAGCTTGGCCGGGACAGGGACCCACGAGCAGTACTTC. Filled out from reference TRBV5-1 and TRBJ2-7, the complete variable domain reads KAGVTQTPRYLIKTRGQQVTLSCSPISGHRSVSWYQQTPGQGLQFLFEYFSETQRNKGNFPGRFSGRQFSNSRSEMNVSTLELGDSALYLCASSLAGTGTHEQYFGPGTRLTVT.

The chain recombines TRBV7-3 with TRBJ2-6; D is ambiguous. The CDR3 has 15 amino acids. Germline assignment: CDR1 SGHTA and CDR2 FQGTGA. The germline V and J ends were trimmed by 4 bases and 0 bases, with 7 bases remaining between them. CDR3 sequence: CASSSGLSGANVLTF. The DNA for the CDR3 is TGTGCCAGCAGCTCCGGTCTCTCTGGGGCCAACGTCCTGACTTTC.

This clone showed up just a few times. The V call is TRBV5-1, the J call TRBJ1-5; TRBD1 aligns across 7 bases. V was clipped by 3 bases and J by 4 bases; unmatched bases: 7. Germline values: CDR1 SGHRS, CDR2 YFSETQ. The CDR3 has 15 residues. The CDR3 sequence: CASSSGGQTNQPQHF. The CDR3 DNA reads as TGCGCCAGCAGCTCAGGGGGACAGACTAATCAGCCCCAGCATTTT.